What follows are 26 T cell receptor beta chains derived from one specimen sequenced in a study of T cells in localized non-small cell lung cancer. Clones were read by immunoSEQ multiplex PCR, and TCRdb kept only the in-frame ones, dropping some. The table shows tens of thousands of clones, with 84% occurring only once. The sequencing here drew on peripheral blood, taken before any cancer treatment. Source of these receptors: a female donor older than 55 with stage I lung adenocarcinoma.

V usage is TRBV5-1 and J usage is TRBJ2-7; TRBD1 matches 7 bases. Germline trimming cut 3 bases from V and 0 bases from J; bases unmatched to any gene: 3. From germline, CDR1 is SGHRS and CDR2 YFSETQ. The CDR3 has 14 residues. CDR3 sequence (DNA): TGCGCCAGCAGCTGGGGACAGACCTCCTACGAGCAGTACTTC. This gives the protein CASSWGQTSYEQYF.

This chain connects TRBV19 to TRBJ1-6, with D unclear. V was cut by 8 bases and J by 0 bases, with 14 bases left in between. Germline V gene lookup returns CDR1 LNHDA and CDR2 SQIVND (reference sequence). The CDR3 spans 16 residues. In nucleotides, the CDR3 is TGTGCCAGTGAAACCGGGAGTAGCTCCTATAATTCACCCCTCCACTTT. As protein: CASETGSSSYNSPLHF.

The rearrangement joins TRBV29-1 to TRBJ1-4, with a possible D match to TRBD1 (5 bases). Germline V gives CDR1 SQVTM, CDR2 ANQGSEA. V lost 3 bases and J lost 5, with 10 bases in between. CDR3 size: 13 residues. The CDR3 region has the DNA TGCAGCGTTGATCAGGGCCTAAATGAAAAACTGTTTTTT. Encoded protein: CSVDQGLNEKLFF. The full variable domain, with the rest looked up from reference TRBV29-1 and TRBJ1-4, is SAVISQKPSRDICQRGTSLTIQCQVDSQVTMMFWYRQQPGQSLTLIATANQGSEATYESGFVIDKFPISRPNLTFSTLTVSNMSPEDSSIYLCSVDQGLNEKLFFGSGTQLSVL.

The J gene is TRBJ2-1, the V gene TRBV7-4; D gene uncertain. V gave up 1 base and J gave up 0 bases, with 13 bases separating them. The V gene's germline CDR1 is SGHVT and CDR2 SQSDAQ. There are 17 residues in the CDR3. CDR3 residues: CASSLEVSTNSYNEQFF. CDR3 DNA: TGTGCCAGCAGCTTAGAGGTCAGTACCAACTCCTACAATGAGCAGTTCTTC.

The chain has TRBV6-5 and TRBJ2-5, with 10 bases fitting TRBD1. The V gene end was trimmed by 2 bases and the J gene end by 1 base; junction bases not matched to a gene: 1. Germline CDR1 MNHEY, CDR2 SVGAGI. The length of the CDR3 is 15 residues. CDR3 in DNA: TGTGCCAGCAGTTACAGGACAGGGGGCCAAGAGACCCAGTACTTC. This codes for CASSYRTGGQETQYF.

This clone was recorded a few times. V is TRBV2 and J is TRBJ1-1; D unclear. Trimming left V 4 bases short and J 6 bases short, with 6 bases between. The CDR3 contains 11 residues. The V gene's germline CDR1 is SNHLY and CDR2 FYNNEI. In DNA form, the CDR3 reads TGTGCCAGCAGTGTGGTCCCTGAAGCTTTCTTT. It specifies CASSVVPEAFF.

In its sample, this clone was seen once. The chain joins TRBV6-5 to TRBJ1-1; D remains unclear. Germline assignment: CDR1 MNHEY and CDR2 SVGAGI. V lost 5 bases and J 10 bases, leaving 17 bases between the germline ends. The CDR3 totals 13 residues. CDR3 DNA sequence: TGTGCCAGCAGTACCCTGGGAACGCGAGGAGCTTTCTTT. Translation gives CASSTLGTRGAFF.

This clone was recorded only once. CDR3 nucleotide sequence: TGCAGCGCCCACGCGGACGTGGGGCACAATGAGCAGTTCTTC. It is translated as CSAHADVGHNEQFF. This sequence joins TRBV29-1 and TRBJ2-1; possibly TRBD1 for D (5 bases). The CDR3 contains 14 residues. Germline lookup yields CDR1 SQVTM and CDR2 ANQGSEA. V shed 7 bases and J shed 5 bases, with 18 bases lying between them.

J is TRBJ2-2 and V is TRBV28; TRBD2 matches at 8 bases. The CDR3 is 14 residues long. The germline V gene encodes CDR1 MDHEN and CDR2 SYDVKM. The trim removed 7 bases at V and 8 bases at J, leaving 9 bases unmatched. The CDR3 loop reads CASTLAGGVGELFF. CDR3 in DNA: TGTGCCAGCACCCTCGCCGGGGGGGTGGGGGAGCTGTTTTTT. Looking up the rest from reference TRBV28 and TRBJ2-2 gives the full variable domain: DVKVTQSSRYLVKRTGEKVFLECVQDMDHENMFWYRQDPGLGLRLIYFSYDVKMKEKGDIPEGYSVSREKKERFSLILESASTNQTSMYLCASTLAGGVGELFFGEGSRLTVL.

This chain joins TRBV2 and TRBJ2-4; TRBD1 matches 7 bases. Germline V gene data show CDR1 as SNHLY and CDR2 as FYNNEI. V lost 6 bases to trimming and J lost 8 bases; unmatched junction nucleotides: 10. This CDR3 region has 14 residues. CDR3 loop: CASSRQGVEDIQYF. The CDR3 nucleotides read TGTGCCAGCAGCCGACAGGGAGTCGAGGACATTCAGTACTTC.

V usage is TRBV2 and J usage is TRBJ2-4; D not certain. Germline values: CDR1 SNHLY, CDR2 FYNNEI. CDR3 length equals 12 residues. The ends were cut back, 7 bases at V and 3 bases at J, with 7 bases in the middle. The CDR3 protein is CASNHDKNIQYF. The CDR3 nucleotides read TGTGCCAGCAATCACGACAAAAACATTCAGTACTTC.

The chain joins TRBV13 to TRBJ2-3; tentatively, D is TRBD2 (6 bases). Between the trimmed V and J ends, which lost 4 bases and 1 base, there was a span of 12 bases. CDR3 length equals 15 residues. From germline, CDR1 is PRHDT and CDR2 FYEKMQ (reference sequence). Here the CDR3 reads CASSSGTVRTDTQYF. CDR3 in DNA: TGTGCCAGCAGCTCGGGGACTGTGCGCACAGATACGCAGTATTTT.

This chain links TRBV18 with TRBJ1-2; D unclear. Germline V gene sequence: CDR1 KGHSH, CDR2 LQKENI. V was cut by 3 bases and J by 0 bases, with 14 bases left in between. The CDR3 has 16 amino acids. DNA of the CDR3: TGTGCCAGCTCACCGCTGGACTCCGAAGCTAACTATGGCTACACCTTC. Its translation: CASSPLDSEANYGYTF.

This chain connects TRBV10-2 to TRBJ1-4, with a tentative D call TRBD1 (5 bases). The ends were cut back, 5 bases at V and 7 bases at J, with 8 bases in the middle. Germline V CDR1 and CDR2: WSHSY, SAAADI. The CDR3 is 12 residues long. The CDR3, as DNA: TGCGCCAGCAGTCGGGACGGTGAAAAACTGTTTTTT. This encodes CASSRDGEKLFF.

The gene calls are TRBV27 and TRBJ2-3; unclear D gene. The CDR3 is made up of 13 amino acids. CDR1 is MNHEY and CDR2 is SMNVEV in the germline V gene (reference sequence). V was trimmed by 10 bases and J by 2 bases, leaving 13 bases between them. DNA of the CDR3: TGTGCCACCAAAAAAGGTTCCACAGATACGCAGTATTTT. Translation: CATKKGSTDTQYF.

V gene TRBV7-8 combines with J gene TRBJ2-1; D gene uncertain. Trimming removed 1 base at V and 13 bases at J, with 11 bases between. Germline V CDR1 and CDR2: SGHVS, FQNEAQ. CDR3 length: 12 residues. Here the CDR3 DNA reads TGTGCCAGCAGCTTAGATAATCGTAGACAGTTCTTC. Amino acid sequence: CASSLDNRRQFF.

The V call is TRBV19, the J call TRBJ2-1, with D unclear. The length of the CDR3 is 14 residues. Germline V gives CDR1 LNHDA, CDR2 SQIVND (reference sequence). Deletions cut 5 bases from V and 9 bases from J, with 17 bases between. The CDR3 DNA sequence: TGTGCCAGTAGTTTTCCTCGTCCAAACGGTGAGCAGTTCTTC. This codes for CASSFPRPNGEQFF.

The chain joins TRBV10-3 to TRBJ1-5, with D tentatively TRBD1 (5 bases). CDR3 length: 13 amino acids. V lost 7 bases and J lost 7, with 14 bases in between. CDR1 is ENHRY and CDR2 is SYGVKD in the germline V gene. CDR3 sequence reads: CAIMEGPRQPQHF. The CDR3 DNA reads TGTGCCATCATGGAGGGGCCCAGGCAGCCCCAGCATTTT.

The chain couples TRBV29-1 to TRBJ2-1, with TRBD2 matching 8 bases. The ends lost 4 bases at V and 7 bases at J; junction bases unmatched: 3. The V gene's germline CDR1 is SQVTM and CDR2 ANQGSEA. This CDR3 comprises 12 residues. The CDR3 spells CSVVRGGNEQFF. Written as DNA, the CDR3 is TGCAGCGTTGTACGGGGGGGAAATGAGCAGTTCTTC.

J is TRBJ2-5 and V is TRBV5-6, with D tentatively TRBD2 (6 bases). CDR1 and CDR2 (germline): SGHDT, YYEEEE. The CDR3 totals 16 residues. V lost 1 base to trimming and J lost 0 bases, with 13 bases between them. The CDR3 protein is CASSLLSGDYQETQYF. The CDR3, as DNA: TGTGCCAGCAGCTTGTTATCGGGAGACTACCAAGAGACCCAGTACTTC.

CDR3 loop: CASRFDRDINYGYTF. CDR3 sequence (DNA): TGTGCCAGCAGATTCGACAGGGACATAAACTATGGCTACACCTTC. J is TRBJ1-2 and V is TRBV2; 7 nucleotides match TRBD1. The length of the CDR3 is 15 residues. V was pared by 6 bases and J by 2 bases, with 9 bases of the junction left unmatched. Germline V gives CDR1 SNHLY, CDR2 FYNNEI.

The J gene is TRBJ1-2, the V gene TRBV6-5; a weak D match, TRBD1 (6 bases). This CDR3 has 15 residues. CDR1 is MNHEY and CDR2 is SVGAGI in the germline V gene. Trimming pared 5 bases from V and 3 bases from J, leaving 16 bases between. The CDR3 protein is CASSHTTGSDYGYTF. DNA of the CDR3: TGTGCCAGCAGTCATACCACAGGGTCCGACTATGGCTACACCTTC.

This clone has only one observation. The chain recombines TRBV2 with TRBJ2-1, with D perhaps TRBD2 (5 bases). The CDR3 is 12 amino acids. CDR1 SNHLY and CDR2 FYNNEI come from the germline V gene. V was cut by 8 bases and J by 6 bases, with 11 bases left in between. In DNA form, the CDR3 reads TGTGCCAGCTCTGAAGGACTCAATGAGCAGTTCTTC. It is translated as CASSEGLNEQFF.

The chain's CDR3 is CASSYSMGANYEQYF. The CDR3 DNA sequence: TGTGCCAGCAGTTATTCTATGGGGGCCAACTACGAGCAGTACTTC. The rearrangement uses TRBV6-5 and TRBJ2-7; maybe TRBD1 (6 bases). Trimming stripped 3 bases from V and 3 bases from J, with 15 bases between. CDR3 length equals 15 residues. Germline lookup yields CDR1 MNHEY and CDR2 SVGAGI.

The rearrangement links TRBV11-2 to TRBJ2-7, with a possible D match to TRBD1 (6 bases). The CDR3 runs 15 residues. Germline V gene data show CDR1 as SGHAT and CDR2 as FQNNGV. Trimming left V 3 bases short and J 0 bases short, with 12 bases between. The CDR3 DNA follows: TGTGCCAGCAGCTTCACAATAGGGGGCTCCTACGAGCAGTACTTC. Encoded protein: CASSFTIGGSYEQYF.

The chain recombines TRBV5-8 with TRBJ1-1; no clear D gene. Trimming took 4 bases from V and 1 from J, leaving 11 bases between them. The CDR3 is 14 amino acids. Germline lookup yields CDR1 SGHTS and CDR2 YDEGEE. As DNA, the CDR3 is TGTGCCAGCAGCCCCATCTTGGGGAACACTGAAGCTTTCTTT. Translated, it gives CASSPILGNTEAFF.